The next 20 T cell receptor beta chains were all read from a single sample in a study of T cell clonality in common variable immunodeficiency. Sequenced by immunoSEQ multiplex PCR; TCRdb stores in-frame clones only, minus some. Singletons are absent from the sample, which has about 59,000 clones. Sequencing was done on a sample of peripheral blood mononuclear cells. Every receptor here comes from a person between 18 and 69 years old in good health.

This clone was counted many times. Read sequence stops 3 residues before the CDR3 end, and the germline J gene provides the missing end. The V gene is TRBV20-1, the J gene TRBJ1-2; D is undetermined. This CDR3 is built from 15 residues. The V gene's germline CDR1 is DFQATT and CDR2 SNEGSKA (reference sequence). The part of the CDR3 DNA that was read is TGCAGTGCTGAGAGACTGGCGGGTCGCACAGATACG. It specifies CSAERLAGRTDT. The whole CDR3 reads CSAERLAGRTDTYTF.

This clone was observed many times. The read is 3 residues too short to cover the CDR3 end, so that end is filled in from the germline J gene. J is TRBJ1-2 and V is TRBV19; 7 bases line up with TRBD1. The ends lost 5 bases at V and 2 bases at J; junction bases unmatched: 8. This CDR3 has 15 residues. Germline V gene data show CDR1 as LNHDA and CDR2 as SQIVND (reference sequence). CDR3 residues: CASSPLGQSNYGYTF. CDR3 DNA, as far as it was read: TGTGCCAGTAGTCCCTTGGGACAGTCGAACTATGGC.

This clone was seen at least ten times. The DNA read from the CDR3 is TGTGCCAGTAGTTACCTTTCGGCGGGAGGGGGCAATGAG. This sequence encodes CASSYLSAGGGNE. The full CDR3 reads CASSYLSAGGGNEQFF. This chain links TRBV19 with TRBJ2-1; 9 nucleotides match TRBD2. The read falls 3 residues short of the CDR3 end, and the missing part is taken from the germline J gene. The germline gives CDR1 LNHDA, CDR2 SQIVND (reference sequence). After removal of 5 bases from V and 6 bases from J, the junction contained 11 bases not matched to a gene. The length of the CDR3 is 16 residues.

This clone showed up many times. The read gets to within 3 residues of the CDR3 end, and the germline J gene fills in the rest. The genes are TRBV12-3 or TRBV12-4 and TRBJ2-7; 9 bases align to TRBD2. CDR3 length: 15 amino acids. Trimming at V came to 6 bases and at J to 0 bases, leaving 6 bases not matched to a gene. CDR3 DNA, as far as it was read: TGTGCCAGCAGCTTGACTAGCGGAAGCTCCTACGAG. Translated, it gives CASSLTSGSSYE. The full CDR3 protein is CASSLTSGSSYEQYF.

The sample holds many counts of this clone. The sequenced fragment ends 3 residues before the CDR3 boundary, so the rest is inferred from the germline J gene. The gene calls are TRBV19 and TRBJ1-2; D remains unclear. Germline CDR1 LNHDA, CDR2 SQIVND (reference sequence). This CDR3 is 14 amino acids long. The DNA read from the CDR3 is TGTGCCAGTACTGCTATTGAACTCATAGAGGGC. Amino acid sequence: CASTAIELIEG. The CDR3 in its entirety is CASTAIELIEGYTF.

This clone was seen repeatedly, ten times or more. The read terminates 3 residues before the CDR3 end, so the remaining end is supplied by the germline J gene. V is TRBV12-3 or TRBV12-4 and J is TRBJ2-3; 15 bases align to TRBD2. Trimming removed 3 bases from V and 2 bases from J; junction bases left unmatched: 9. CDR3 size: 19 residues. The CDR3 DNA, read in part, is TGTGCCAGCAGTTTTCGCCGGGGACTAGCGGGAGGTCCCACAGATACG. Its protein is CASSFRRGLAGGPTDT. The entire CDR3 is CASSFRRGLAGGPTDTQYF.

In this sample, this clone turned up a few times. The read halts 3 residues ahead of the CDR3 end, with the missing end drawn from the germline J gene. This chain connects TRBV19 to TRBJ1-2, with a weak D call TRBD1 (6 bases). The CDR3 consists of 14 residues. The V gene's germline CDR1 is LNHDA and CDR2 SQIVND (reference sequence). The CDR3 loop reads CASSIEGAGDTYTF. CDR3 DNA, as far as it was read: TGTGCCAGTAGTATAGAGGGGGCCGGAGATACC.

Ten or more counts support this clone. The read falls 3 residues short of the CDR3 end, and the missing part is taken from the germline J gene. The gene calls are TRBV7-6 and TRBJ2-5; tentatively, D is TRBD2 (6 bases). The CDR3 has 13 amino acids. Germline V gene sequence: CDR1 SGHVS, CDR2 FNYEAQ. The V and J ends lost 2 bases and 2 bases respectively, with 6 bases between them. The CDR3 sequence: CASSLSGQETQYF. The covered CDR3 bases are TGTGCCAGCAGCTTAAGCGGGCAAGAGACC.

This clone was seen at least ten times. The CDR3 goes on 3 residues after the read ends, and that part is filled in from the germline J gene. The chain joins TRBV7-9 to TRBJ1-2; 7 bases are a match to TRBD1. The CDR3 spans 15 residues. After removal of 4 bases from V and 0 bases from J, the junction contained 5 bases not matched to a gene. Germline CDR1 SEHNR, CDR2 FQNEAQ (reference sequence). The CDR3 bases that were read are TGTGCCAGCAGCTATCCGGGACAGACTAACTATGGC. Its translation is CASSYPGQTNYG. The whole CDR3 sequence is CASSYPGQTNYGYTF.

This clone occurred many times. The observed sequence ends 3 residues before the CDR3 terminus, with the missing tail filled in from the germline J gene. The chain employs TRBV5-4 and TRBJ1-2; D may be TRBD1 (5 bases). The V end lost 3 bases, the J end lost 0 bases, and 15 bases lay between the germline ends. The germline CDR1 and CDR2 sequences are SGHNT and YYREEE (reference sequence). There are 16 residues in the CDR3. The chain's CDR3 is CASSWGIGGANYGYTF. The sequenced part of the CDR3 DNA is TGTGCCAGCAGCTGGGGTATCGGGGGAGCTAACTATGGC.

This clone occurred many times. The CDR3 goes on 3 residues after the read ends, and that part is filled in from the germline J gene. The chain recombines TRBV7-7 with TRBJ2-5; 10 bases map to TRBD2. J gave up 5 bases and V 5 bases, and 11 bases lay outside the gene matches. Germline CDR1 reads SSHAT; CDR2 reads FNYEAQ (reference sequence). There are 16 residues in the CDR3. CDR3 DNA (partial): TGTGCCAGCAGCCCTGGGACTAGCGCCTCGAGGGAGACC. This sequence encodes CASSPGTSASRET. The full CDR3 is CASSPGTSASRETQYF.

This clone was found many times. This chain's CDR3 is CASSLDLYNEQFF. Partial CDR3 DNA: TGCGCCAGCAGCTTGGACTTGTACAATGAG. The genes are TRBV5-1 and TRBJ2-1; D is ambiguous. The sequence runs out 3 residues before the end of the CDR3; the remainder is reconstructed from the germline J gene. CDR1 SGHRS and CDR2 YFSETQ come from the germline V gene. This CDR3 comprises 13 residues. Trimming took off 0 bases at V and 4 bases at J, with 5 bases between the two ends.

This clone showed up many times. The CDR3 end falls 3 residues outside the read, so it is completed with the germline J gene. This chain joins TRBV28 and TRBJ2-5, with 10 bases that match TRBD1. The CDR3 has 15 residues. The trim removed 5 bases at V and 5 bases at J, leaving 8 bases unmatched. The germline V gene has CDR1 MDHEN and CDR2 SYDVKM. The DNA read from the CDR3 is TGTGCCAGCAGTGATGGACAGGGGGGAAAGGAGACC. Translated: CASSDGQGGKET. The CDR3 in full is CASSDGQGGKETQYF.

This clone was detected ten times or more. CDR3: CASSPGTGPNYGYTF. The sequenced CDR3 bases are TGTGCCAGTAGTCCCGGGACAGGGCCGAACTATGGC. The V call is TRBV19, the J call TRBJ1-2, with 9 positions matching TRBD1. The CDR3 is cut off 3 residues early in the read; its end comes from the germline J gene. The CDR3 sequence is 15 residues long. Per germline, CDR1 LNHDA and CDR2 SQIVND (reference sequence). After removal of 5 bases from V and 2 bases from J, the junction contained 6 bases not matched to a gene. The full variable domain, its missing parts supplied by reference TRBV19 and TRBJ1-2, is DGGITQSPKYLFRKEGQNVTLSCEQNLNHDAMYWYRQDPGQGLRLIYYSQIVNDFQKGDIAEGYSVSREKKESFPLTVTSAQKNPTAFYLCASSPGTGPNYGYTFGSGTRLTVV.

In this sample, this clone turned up many times. The read comes to an end 3 residues before the CDR3 does, leaving the germline J gene to fill in the end. This rearrangement joins TRBV10-3 to TRBJ2-2, with 8 bases matching TRBD1. Germline V gene data show CDR1 as ENHRY and CDR2 as SYGVKD. The CDR3 length is 19 residues. Partial CDR3 DNA: TGTGCCATCAGTGAAGGGACAGGATCCCTGTTTGCAACTAATGAAAAG. Its protein product is CAISEGTGSLFATNEK. The CDR3 in full is CAISEGTGSLFATNEKLFF.

This clone has just a few counts. The junction differs from germline at one of its ends, possibly a read error. The read ends 3 residues shy of where the CDR3 ends; the end is completed using the germline J gene. The sample carries other DNA sequences with the same CDR3. The chain links TRBV5-6 to TRBJ1-3; a weak D match, TRBD1 (5 bases). CDR3 length: 15 amino acids. CDR1 SGHDT and CDR2 YYEEEE come from the germline V gene. The CDR3 reads CASSLRGHSGNTIYF. The sequenced CDR3 bases are TGTGCCAGCAGCTTGAGGGGTCACTCTGGAAACACT.

There are many counts of this clone. The CDR3 extends 3 residues past the end of the read, so its final part is completed from the germline J gene. The V and J genes are TRBV20-1 and TRBJ2-3; perhaps TRBD1 as D (5 bases). The V gene's germline CDR1 is DFQATT and CDR2 SNEGSKA (reference sequence). CDR3 size: 13 residues. The DNA read from the CDR3 is TGCAGTGCTAGAGAATCAGGGCTGGAGACG. As protein: CSARESGLET. The whole CDR3 is CSARESGLETQYF.

The sample holds many counts of this clone. Mismatch with germline at one junction end may stem from a read error. The CDR3 is cut off 3 residues early in the read; its end comes from the germline J gene. The chain carries TRBV6-1 and TRBJ1-1, with D unresolved. This CDR3 region has 13 residues. The germline gives CDR1 MNHNS, CDR2 SASEGT. The CDR3 region is CASSETENAEAFF. Incomplete CDR3 DNA: TGTGCCAGCAGTGAAACAGAGAACGCTGAA.

This clone was counted at least ten times. The sequence runs out 3 residues before the end of the CDR3; the remainder is reconstructed from the germline J gene. The chain has TRBV18 and TRBJ1-6; maybe TRBD1 (6 bases). Germline CDR1 is KGHSH and CDR2 is LQKENI. The CDR3 length is 18 residues. Trimming removed 3 bases from V and 6 bases from J, with 21 bases in between. The CDR3 loop is CASSPLEGGSPGNSPLHF. CDR3 bases read: TGTGCCAGCTCACCCTTGGAGGGGGGGTCCCCCGGTAATTCACCC.

This clone has a count of ten or more. The missing CDR3 end, 3 residues past where the read stops, is filled in from the germline J gene. The genes are TRBV4-1 and TRBJ1-4; tentatively, D is TRBD1 (5 bases). The CDR3 covers 13 residues. Germline CDR1 MGHRA, CDR2 YSYEKL. The CDR3 protein is CASWQGDNSPLFF. The part of the CDR3 DNA that was read is TGCGCCAGCTGGCAGGGTGATAATTCACCA.